This T cell receptor beta chain was sequenced for a study of T cells in Graves' hyperthyroidism and ophthalmopathy. The trim removed 3 bases at V and 2 bases at J, leaving 2 bases unmatched. Per the germline V gene, CDR1 is SGHDT and CDR2 is YYEEEE. The CDR3 covers 16 residues. A NOSPECS grade of at least 4, a Clinical Activity Score of at least 3 and duration under 3 months were recorded in ophthalmopathy patients. A patient was excluded if there was uncontrolled infection, other autoimmune disease, pregnancy or lactation. Orbital computed tomography, thyroid ultrasound, serum thyroxine and TRAb, and clinical symptoms together informed the diagnoses. The authors took PBMCs from 10 ml fresh peripheral blood. Many counts were recorded for this clonotype. Template material for amplifying TCR beta CDR3 regions consisted of RNA transcripts. Primed by the HTBI set, a first-round RT-PCR was run on the TCR CDR3. TCRdb reanalysed the multiplex PCR reads using MiXCR and keeps one entry per CDR3 protein. The sample has hundreds of thousands of distinct CDR3 sequences, roughly 15% seen once.

Material for sequencing was blood. This clonotype was sampled from a woman aged 35 to 49 with Graves' ophthalmopathy. J is TRBJ2-1 and V is TRBV5-6; TRBD2 aligns across 13 bases. DNA of the CDR3: TGTGCCAGCAGCTGGACTAGCGGGAGTACCTACAATGAGCAGTTCTTC. This translates into CASSWTSGSTYNEQFF.